The present entry profiles one T cell receptor (beta chain) with its context. Its specificity is not known. Primers included in the PCR were 60 Vbeta and 13 Jbeta primers. Clones were read by immunoSEQ multiplex PCR, and TCRdb kept only the in-frame ones, dropping some. Of a few hundred thousand clones in the sample, 80% to 90% were seen once. Germline-derived CDR1 and CDR2 are MDHEN and SYDVKM. This CDR3 is built from 14 residues. With V trimmed by 4 bases and J by 6 bases, 6 bases remained unmatched. The data derive from a study of cytomegalovirus exposure and HLA in healthy donors. Study results and caveats: Roughly uniform sequencing depth across donors was assumed, possibly incorrectly.

The chain combines TRBV28 with TRBJ2-1; 7 nucleotides align to TRBD1. Source material: PBMCs. The sequence was obtained from a young woman in good health and CMV-seronegative. As DNA, the CDR3 is TGTGCCAGCAGTTCCGGGACAGCATTCAATGAGCAGTTCTTC. It codes for CASSSGTAFNEQFF.